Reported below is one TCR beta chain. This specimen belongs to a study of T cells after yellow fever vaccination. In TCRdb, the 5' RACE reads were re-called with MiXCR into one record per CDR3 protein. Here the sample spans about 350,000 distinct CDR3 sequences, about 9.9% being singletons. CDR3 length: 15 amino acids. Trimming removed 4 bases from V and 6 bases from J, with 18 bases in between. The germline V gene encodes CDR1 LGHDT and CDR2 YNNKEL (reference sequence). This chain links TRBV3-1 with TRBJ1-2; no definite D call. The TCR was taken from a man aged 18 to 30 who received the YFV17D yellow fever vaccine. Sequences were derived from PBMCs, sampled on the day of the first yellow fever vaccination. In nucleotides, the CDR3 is TGTGCCAGCAGCCCGGCCGGCGGCCATTTCCATGGCTACACCTTC. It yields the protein CASSPAGGHFHGYTF.